This is a list of T cell receptor beta chains from one sample in a study of blood T cell repertoires in COVID-19. Some clones are missing from TCRdb's copy, which holds only in-frame ones; the method was immunoSEQ multiplex PCR. The table includes around 28,000 clones, roughly 87% detected once. The sample taken for sequencing was peripheral blood. These TCRs come from a man older than 75 with acute or convalescent COVID-19. The conserved cysteine and the conserved F or W are not part of the CDR3 here. Fields, in order: V gene, CDR3 length, clone size, J gene, CDR3 protein. Expanded clones get a size class; other rows say once, few or many, or leave the size out.

v_gene: TRBV6-5; len: 12; abundance: .; j_gene: TRBJ1-2; CDR3aa: ASSPRGSLYGYT
v_gene: TRBV6-5; len: 12; abundance: .; j_gene: TRBJ1-2; CDR3aa: ASSSFRDGYGYT
v_gene: TRBV28; len: 13; abundance: .; j_gene: TRBJ1-2; CDR3aa: ASSPAAASNYGYT
v_gene: TRBV2; len: 12; abundance: once; j_gene: TRBJ2-7; CDR3aa: ASSELQGNGEQY
v_gene: TRBV5-5; len: 12; abundance: .; j_gene: TRBJ2-1; CDR3aa: ASSGPDRGDEQF
v_gene: TRBV19; len: 12; abundance: .; j_gene: TRBJ2-4; CDR3aa: AVDRTLAKNIQY
v_gene: TRBV5-1; len: 11; abundance: .; j_gene: TRBJ1-2; CDR3aa: ASSFAGSGGYT
v_gene: TRBV19; len: 13; abundance: .; j_gene: TRBJ1-5; CDR3aa: ASSIKWQGSQPQH
v_gene: TRBV4-2; len: 12; abundance: .; j_gene: TRBJ2-7; CDR3aa: ASSPGRGSYEQY
v_gene: TRBV6-6; len: 13; abundance: few; j_gene: TRBJ2-7; CDR3aa: ASSISQGPPSEQY
v_gene: TRBV18; len: 15; abundance: .; j_gene: TRBJ1-4; CDR3aa: ASSPTSGRATNEKLF
v_gene: TRBV7-8; len: 13; abundance: .; j_gene: TRBJ1-2; CDR3aa: ASSPAGVRGDGYT
v_gene: TRBV29-1; len: 10; abundance: .; j_gene: TRBJ2-5; CDR3aa: STSTVLETQY
v_gene: TRBV28; len: 15; abundance: few; j_gene: TRBJ2-1; CDR3aa: ASTSGGAPNSYNEQF
v_gene: TRBV5-1; len: 13; abundance: .; j_gene: TRBJ2-1; CDR3aa: ASSLALAGPDEQF